The 20 T cell receptor beta chains presented below share a single source sample, sequenced in a study of blood T cell repertoires in COVID-19. Here immunoSEQ multiplex PCR was the method, and the copy in TCRdb shows in-frame clones only, minus some. The sample includes 120,000 or so clones, approximately 74% of them seen just once. Sequencing was performed on peripheral blood. The receptors shown here come from a man in his sixties with acute or convalescent COVID-19.

This chain connects TRBV10-3 to TRBJ2-3; TRBD2 matches 8 bases. Trimming removed 2 bases from V and 4 bases from J; junction bases left unmatched: 5. Germline V CDR1 and CDR2: ENHRY, SYGVKD. This CDR3 comprises 15 residues. CDR3 DNA sequence: TGTGCCATCAGTGAGAATAACGGGAGGGCAGATACGCAGTATTTT. Amino acids: CAISENNGRADTQYF.

The chain links TRBV3-1 (or the pseudogene TRBV3-2) to TRBJ1-5; 7 positions agree with TRBD1. V was clipped by 2 bases and J by 5 bases; unmatched bases: 9. The CDR3 has 16 amino acids. Per germline, CDR1 LGHDT and CDR2 YNNKEL (reference sequence). The CDR3 sequence: CASSQSIGTVDQPQHF. The DNA of the CDR3 is TGTGCCAGCAGCCAATCTATCGGGACAGTGGATCAGCCCCAGCATTTT.

The chain has TRBV29-1 and TRBJ1-5; possibly TRBD1 for D (6 bases). The CDR3 spans 12 residues. The germline V gene encodes CDR1 SQVTM and CDR2 ANQGSEA. V lost 4 bases and J lost 9, with 13 bases in between. The CDR3: CSVGTAGRPQHF. CDR3 sequence (DNA): TGCAGCGTTGGGACAGCCGGTCGGCCCCAGCATTTT.

This chain connects TRBV19 to TRBJ1-1; D is possibly TRBD1 (5 bases). V lost 0 bases, J lost 8 bases, and 13 bases lay in between. The CDR3 extends over 14 amino acids. CDR1 LNHDA and CDR2 SQIVND come from the germline V gene (reference sequence). The CDR3 DNA is TGTGCCAGTAGTATAGATCTTCGGGCAGGGGAAGCTTTCTTT. It is translated as CASSIDLRAGEAFF.

This chain joins TRBV29-1 and TRBJ1-1; 7 nucleotides line up with TRBD1. This CDR3 has 12 residues. CDR1 and CDR2 (germline): SQVTM, ANQGSEA. V was pared by 4 bases and J by 7 bases, with 6 bases of the junction left unmatched. DNA of the CDR3: TGCAGCGTTGGGGGACAGCCGGATGAAGCTTTCTTT. Protein: CSVGGQPDEAFF. Variable domain in full (rest from reference TRBV29-1 and TRBJ1-1): SAVISQKPSRDICQRGTSLTIQCQVDSQVTMMFWYRQQPGQSLTLIATANQGSEATYESGFVIDKFPISRPNLTFSTLTVSNMSPEDSSIYLCSVGGQPDEAFFGQGTRLTVV.

The genes are TRBV10-1 and TRBJ2-7; TRBD1 might be the D (5 bases). The V end was cut by 3 bases, the J end by 5 bases, with 14 bases between. Germline V lookup: CDR1 WNHNN, CDR2 SYGVQD (reference sequence). This CDR3 region has 14 residues. The CDR3 nucleotides are TGCGCCAGCAGTGAAGGGCAGGGTGTACACGAGCAGTACTTC. Its protein is CASSEGQGVHEQYF.

This chain connects TRBV5-1 to TRBJ2-7; D remains ambiguous. V lost 1 base and J lost 3, with 11 bases in between. The CDR3 runs to 14 residues. From germline, CDR1 is SGHRS and CDR2 YFSETQ. The CDR3 is CASSLRLKDYEQYF. CDR3 DNA: TGCGCCAGCAGCTTGAGACTGAAGGACTACGAGCAGTACTTC.

The V gene is TRBV21-1, the J gene TRBJ2-7; TRBD1, the table's D call, lacks a check against the DNA. TRBV21-1 is a documented pseudogene. This CDR3 has 17 residues. The CDR3 loop is CASSGSPGQEYTYEQYF. The CDR3 DNA sequence: TGTGCCAGCAGCGGATCGCCGGGACAGGAATATACCTACGAGCAGTACTTC.

This clone was observed a few times. CDR3 amino acids: CASSLRQNEKLFF. DNA of the CDR3: TGTGCCAGCAGTCTAAGACAGAATGAAAAACTGTTTTTT. V usage is TRBV27 and J usage is TRBJ1-4; perhaps TRBD1 as D (5 bases). Germline CDR1 is MNHEY and CDR2 is SMNVEV (reference sequence). V was clipped by 5 bases and J by 5 bases, with 9 bases between them. The CDR3 runs 13 residues. Using reference TRBV27 and TRBJ1-4 for the parts outside the CDR3, the full variable domain is EAQVTQNPRYLITVTGKKLTVTCSQNMNHEYMSWYRQDPGLGLRQIYYSMNVEVTDKGDVPEGYKVSRKEKRNFPLILESPSPNQTSLYFCASSLRQNEKLFFGSGTQLSVL.

The chain links TRBV5-1 to TRBJ1-2; 9 nucleotides line up with TRBD1. This CDR3 is built from 15 residues. Germline-derived CDR1 and CDR2 are SGHRS and YFSETQ. V lost 0 bases, J lost 4 bases, and 4 bases stayed unmatched. The CDR3 is CASSLGQGVGYGYTF. The CDR3 region has the DNA TGCGCCAGCAGCTTGGGACAGGGGGTAGGCTATGGCTACACCTTC.

There are a few counts of this clone. CDR3 amino acids: CASPRDIRTGELFF. The DNA of the CDR3 is TGTGCCAGCCCTCGGGACATCCGAACCGGGGAGCTGTTTTTT. The chain combines TRBV2 with TRBJ2-2, with a tentative D call TRBD1 (6 bases). Germline CDR1 and CDR2: SNHLY and FYNNEI. The CDR3 covers 14 residues. Trimming removed 8 bases from V and 5 bases from J, with 15 bases in between.

There are a few counts of this clone. CDR3 loop: CAWSVGGSPPGELFF. The CDR3 DNA sequence: TGTGCCTGGAGTGTTGGCGGGAGTCCCCCCGGGGAGCTGTTTTTT. The chain carries TRBV30 and TRBJ2-2; 7 positions agree with TRBD2. CDR1 is GTSNPN, CDR2 SVGIG, per germline (reference sequence). Trimming cost V 0 bases and J 6 bases; bases outside gene matches: 7. The CDR3 sequence is 15 residues long.

The chain joins TRBV6-5 to TRBJ1-2, with D unresolved. Germline V lookup: CDR1 MNHEY, CDR2 SVGAGI. V gave up 6 bases and J gave up 8 bases, with 10 bases separating them. This CDR3 has 11 amino acids. This CDR3 is CASRRVGGYTF. The CDR3 region has the DNA TGTGCCAGCAGGAGGGTAGGAGGCTACACCTTC.

In the case of this clone: This sample includes further DNA sequences coding for the same CDR3. The rearrangement joins TRBV5-1 to TRBJ2-2; a possible D gene is TRBD2 (6 bases). The CDR3 has 15 residues. With 2 bases removed from V and 1 base from J, the gap between germline ends came to 9 bases. Germline V gene data show CDR1 as SGHRS and CDR2 as YFSETQ. The CDR3 coding sequence is TGCGCCAGCAGCTTTACGGGGGTGAACACCGGGGAGCTGTTTTTT. It translates to CASSFTGVNTGELFF.

The V and J genes are TRBV10-3 and TRBJ2-5; the D gene is possibly TRBD2 (7 bases). Germline V gene sequence: CDR1 ENHRY, CDR2 SYGVKD. Trimming cost V 4 bases and J 5 bases, with 14 bases left between them. The CDR3 spans 14 residues. DNA for the CDR3: TGTGCCATCAGTGCGGGGGGCTCGGTGGAGACCCAGTACTTC. This encodes CAISAGGSVETQYF.

V usage is TRBV7-6 and J usage is TRBJ2-3, with TRBD2 as a possible D gene (6 bases). V was shortened by 0 bases and J by 2 bases, with 9 bases between the two germline ends. Germline CDR1 is SGHVS and CDR2 is FNYEAQ. This CDR3 has 15 residues. The CDR3 sequence is CASSLARGLTDTQYF. The DNA for the CDR3 is TGTGCCAGCAGCTTAGCAAGGGGACTCACAGATACGCAGTATTTT.

J is TRBJ2-2 and V is TRBV12-5; tentatively, D is TRBD2 (6 bases). The CDR3 loop spans 15 amino acids. Trimming took off 0 bases at V and 8 bases at J, with 13 bases between the two ends. Germline V gives CDR1 LGHNT, CDR2 FRNRAP. The CDR3 DNA reads TGTGCTAGTGGTTTGGTACAACCGGGAGTTGGGGAGCTGTTTTTT. It is translated as CASGLVQPGVGELFF.

The gene calls are TRBV2 and TRBJ1-1; unclear D gene. Germline values: CDR1 SNHLY, CDR2 FYNNEI. This CDR3 has 15 amino acids. Trimming took 6 bases from V and 1 from J, leaving 15 bases between them. CDR3 sequence: CASRRSDTRNTEAFF. The CDR3 DNA sequence: TGTGCCAGCAGGAGAAGCGATACCAGGAACACTGAAGCTTTCTTT.

This clone was seen a few times. The V gene is TRBV13, the J gene TRBJ1-5, with 7 nucleotides matching TRBD1. The germline V gene encodes CDR1 PRHDT and CDR2 FYEKMQ (reference sequence). V gave up 6 bases and J gave up 2 bases; unmatched junction bases: 4. The CDR3 extends over 14 amino acids. For the CDR3, the DNA is TGTGCCAGCAGTGTTACAGGGGGCAATCAGCCCCAGCATTTT. Residues: CASSVTGGNQPQHF.

This clone has just a few counts. The V gene is TRBV6-5, the J gene TRBJ1-4; possibly TRBD1 for D (6 bases). The V end lost 2 bases, the J end lost 8 bases, and 12 bases lay between the germline ends. Per germline, CDR1 MNHEY and CDR2 SVGAGI. The CDR3 extends over 14 amino acids. The CDR3 reads CASSYTTGEEKLFF. CDR3 DNA: TGTGCCAGCAGTTACACGACAGGCGAGGAAAAACTGTTTTTT.